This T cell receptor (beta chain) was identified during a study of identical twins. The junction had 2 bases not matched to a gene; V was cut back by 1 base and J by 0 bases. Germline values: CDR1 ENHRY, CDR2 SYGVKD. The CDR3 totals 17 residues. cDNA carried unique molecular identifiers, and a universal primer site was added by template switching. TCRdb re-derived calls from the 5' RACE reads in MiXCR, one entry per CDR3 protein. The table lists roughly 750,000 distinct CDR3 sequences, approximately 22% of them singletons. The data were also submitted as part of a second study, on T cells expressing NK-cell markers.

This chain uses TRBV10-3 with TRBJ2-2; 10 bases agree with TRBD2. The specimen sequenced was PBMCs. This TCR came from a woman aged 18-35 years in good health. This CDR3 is CAISEFLAGANTGELFF. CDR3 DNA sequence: TGTGCCATCAGTGAGTTCCTAGCGGGAGCGAACACCGGGGAGCTGTTTTTT.